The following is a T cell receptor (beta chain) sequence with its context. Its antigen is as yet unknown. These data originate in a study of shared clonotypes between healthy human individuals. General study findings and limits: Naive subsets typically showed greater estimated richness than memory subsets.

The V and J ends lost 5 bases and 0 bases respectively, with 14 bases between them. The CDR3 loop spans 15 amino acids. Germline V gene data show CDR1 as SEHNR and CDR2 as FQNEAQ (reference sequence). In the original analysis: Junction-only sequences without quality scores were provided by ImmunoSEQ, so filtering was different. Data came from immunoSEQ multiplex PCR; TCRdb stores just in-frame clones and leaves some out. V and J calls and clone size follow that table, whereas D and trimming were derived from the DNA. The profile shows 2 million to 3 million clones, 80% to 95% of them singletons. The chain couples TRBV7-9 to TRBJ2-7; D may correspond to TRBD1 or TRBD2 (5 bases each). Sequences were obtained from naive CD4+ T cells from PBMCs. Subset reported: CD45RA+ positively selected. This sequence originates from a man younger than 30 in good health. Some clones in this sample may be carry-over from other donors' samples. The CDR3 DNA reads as TGTGCCAGCAGCCAACTGGGACGGAGCTCCTACGAGCAGTACTTC. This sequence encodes CASSQLGRSSYEQYF.